The table lists the clone carrying this T cell receptor (beta chain) with a few counts. TCRdb reanalysed the 5' RACE reads using MiXCR and keeps one entry per CDR3 protein. The top ten clones hold around 14% of a sample with 600,000 to 850,000 distinct CDR3 sequences, over 15% of them seen once. This record belongs to a study of identical twins. Germline loops: CDR1 MNHNS, CDR2 SASEGT. With 6 bases clipped from V and 0 bases from J, the junction kept 10 bases outside the gene matches. The CDR3 covers 17 residues. These data were also filed under a second study, of T cells expressing NK-cell markers.

This rearrangement joins TRBV6-1 to TRBJ2-2, with 7 bases lining up with TRBD2. Sequencing input: PBMCs. The TCR sequence derives from a woman between 18 and 29 years old in good health. For the CDR3, the DNA is TGTGCCAGCAGGCGACAAGCGGGATCCGCGAACACCGGGGAGCTGTTTTTT. This encodes CASRRQAGSANTGELFF.